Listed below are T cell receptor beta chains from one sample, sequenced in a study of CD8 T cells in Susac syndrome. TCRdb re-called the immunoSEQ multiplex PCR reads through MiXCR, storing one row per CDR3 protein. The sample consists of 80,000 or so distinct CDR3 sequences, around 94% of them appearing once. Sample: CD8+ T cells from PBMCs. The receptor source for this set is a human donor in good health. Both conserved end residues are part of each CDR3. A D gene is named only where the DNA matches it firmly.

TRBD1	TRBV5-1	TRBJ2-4	CASSPTGLDIQYF
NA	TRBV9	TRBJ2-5	CASSSDSETQYF
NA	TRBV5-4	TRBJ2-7	CASSLEGATYEQYF
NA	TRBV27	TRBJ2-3	CASRLMGQDTQYF
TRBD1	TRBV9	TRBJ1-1	CASSPTGGFMNTEAFF
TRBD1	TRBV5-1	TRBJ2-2	CATGGGQGDTGELFF
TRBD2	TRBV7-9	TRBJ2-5	CASSPPAGVKTQYF
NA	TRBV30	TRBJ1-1	CALDRTNTEAFF
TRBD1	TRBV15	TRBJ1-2	CATSRGRQGAYTF
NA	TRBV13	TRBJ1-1	CASSTIGGSGTEAFF
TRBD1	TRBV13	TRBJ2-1	CASLVRGQDNEQFF
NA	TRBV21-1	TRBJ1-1	CASSKRLWAGAHPMNTEAFF
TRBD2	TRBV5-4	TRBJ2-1	CASTLGGNEQFF
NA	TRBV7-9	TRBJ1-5	CASSQEGGNQPQHF
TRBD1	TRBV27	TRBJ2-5	CASSLQGEETQYF
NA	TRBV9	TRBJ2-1	CASSEDNEQFF
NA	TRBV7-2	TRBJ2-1	CASSPLRGADEQFF
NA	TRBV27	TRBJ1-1	CASSIQMNTEAFF
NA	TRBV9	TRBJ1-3	CASSYGGNTIYF
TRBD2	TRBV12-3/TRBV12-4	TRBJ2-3	CASSLALSGRGTDTQYF